This TCR beta chain was recorded in a study of blood T cell repertoires in COVID-19. Losses at the gene ends were 5 bases for V and 4 bases for J; bases not matched to a gene: 8. Germline CDR1 is SGHDT and CDR2 is YYEEEE. This CDR3 is built from 16 residues. Participants came from some 23 US areas, aged roughly 18 to 89 years. Profiling relied on immunoSEQ multiplex PCR, and the TCRdb table lists in-frame clones only, not all of them. The sample shows 250,000 or so clones, about 90% of them seen only once. The sequencing sample was made of PBMCs or T cells enriched from blood (not recorded which). This chain uses TRBV5-6 with TRBJ2-1, with 11 nucleotides matching TRBD2. The TCR originated in a woman aged 40 to 50 who had been exposed to COVID-19. CDR3 protein: CASSSSGTSGYNEQFF. CDR3 nucleotides: TGTGCCAGCAGTTCCTCCGGGACTAGCGGATACAATGAGCAGTTCTTC.